This T cell receptor beta chain stems from a study of shared clonotypes between healthy human individuals (dated by TCRdb to about 2020). In terms of the full investigation: A couple of women and a few men aged 18 to 49 years were included in the cohort. For each donor, three plates each were used for CD4 naive and CD4 memory, two plates were used for CD8 naive, and one plate was used for CD8 memory. Blood TCR repertoires of roughly five healthy adults were deeply sequenced to estimate repertoire size and the extent of clonotype sharing between individuals. To increase sequencing depth and limit assay-specific biases, TCR repertoire library preparation and sequencing were carried out by different laboratories using diverse techniques. Between about 0.94 and 8.9 billion PBMCs per donor were obtained by leukapheresis.

The donors were healthy, HIV-negative adults who had no recently reported acute infections or vaccinations. All donors were Caucasian adults living in Nashville, Tennessee, USA. CD4+ T cells were enriched by magnetic negative selection; naive cells were then positively selected on CD45RA, and the negative fraction formed the memory subset. After blood collection by leukapheresis, PBMCs were isolated using Ficoll-Histopaque density gradient centrifugation and then cryopreserved in the vapor phase of liquid nitrogen. Analytical flow cytometry was used to check the purity and quantity of every magnetically sorted T cell population. Genomic DNA was isolated from each sorted fraction and quantified by UV absorbance on a Nanodrop 2000c. TCR CDR3 regions were amplified from genomic DNA by multiplex PCR using the deep immunoSEQ assay. Genomic DNA extracted from each cell subset was distributed evenly over all wells of several immunoSEQ 96-well plates, and each plate served as one replicate. Each replicate PCR for sorted subsets received about 220 ng genomic DNA, equal to 28,000 or so T cell genomes. The purified libraries were quantified using a Qubit 3.0 fluorometer, sized with a Bioanalyzer 2100, and then quantified again using the KAPA Library Quantification kit. Every immunoSEQ 96-well plate was sequenced on a dedicated single-read 150-cycle Illumina NextSeq 550 flow cell. The authors' pipeline ran thus. Because only junctional sequences without quality scores were contained in the immunoSEQ output, filtering matching that applied to full-length reads could not be performed. To assign V/J genes and CDR3, sequences were annotated against IMGT germline references using PyIR, a Python wrapper for IgBLAST v1.9. Any read was removed if the V/J assignment was weak (E-value above 1e-6), the CDR3 was missing, or the read contained stop codons, out-of-frame junctions, or ambiguous translated residues. V3J clonotypes were defined as sequences sharing an identical inferred V gene, J gene, and CDR3 amino acid sequence. Percentage overlap between repertoires was computed as shared unique clonotypes divided by the size of the smaller repertoire. RTK rarefaction, the Chao1 estimator, and Recon v2.1 estimates of unobserved clonotypes were used to assess repertoire richness. Generation probabilities were computed with OLGA for all TCRbeta clonotypes obtained by the gDNA method from a few donors. This is the immuneACCESS table as TCRdb keeps it, with only in-frame sequences that have V and J called. A part of the clones is gone; compared with another copy, unresolved V genes explain less than half, and the rest is unexplained. The D gene and trimming were derived from the DNA, and the V and J assignments and clone size from that table. The sample includes 850,000 to 1,100,000 clones, with 60% to 85% observed a single time. Clones ranked in the top ten supply about 0.89% of the sample.

V loses 0 bases of germline sequence and J loses 7 bases, and the interval between the two ends is 7 bases. The germline V gene sets CDR1 to SGHAT and CDR2 to FQNNGV. The CDR3 runs 12 amino acids, cysteine and phenylalanine included. Left in the record is the CDR3 DNA by itself, 36 bases read in frame from the first base. Regarding this clone: Its binding antigen is unknown. Base quality data are lacking; no much larger clone is found one base away.

Broad study findings and their caveats: Across four donors, roughly 5.4% of naive CD4, over 3% of naive CD8, 2% to 2.5% of memory CD4, and roughly 0.41% of memory CD8 clonotypes were shared. Only blood was sampled, and tissue TCR repertoires likely differ from those in blood. Higher generation probabilities were observed for clonotypes shared by all four sorted-subset donors than for non-shared clonotypes. The genetic and exposure-history diversity represented was limited by the small number of donors. Even with the large sequencing depth, rarefaction of the sorted-subset datasets indicated that sequencing was incomplete. Based on pairwise subsampling, the degree of clonotype sharing among donors was expected to be affected by sequencing depth. Estimated clonotype richness was generally larger for naive than for memory subsets.

Sequencing was carried out using memory CD4+ T cells from PBMCs. The cell subset or site label of this sample denotes: CD45RA-negative fraction. The chain joins TRBV11-2 to TRBJ2-7; a tentative D call is TRBD2 (5 bases match). This receptor was taken from a man between 18 and 29 years old in good health. Some clones in this sample may be carry-over from other donors' samples. The sequenced DNA: TGTGCCAGCAGCTTAGAGTGGAGGGAGCAGTACTTC. This codes for CASSLEWREQYF.